Described below is a single TCR beta chain sequence and its context. The target antigen is unknown. This sample was included in a study of Graves' ophthalmopathy and Graves' hyperthyroidism. Overall study: Upon initial diagnosis and before any treatment, peripheral blood was collected.

Orbital computed tomography and thyroid ultrasound, along with TRAb, serum thyroxine and clinical symptoms, underpinned diagnosis. The CDR3 has 12 amino acids. CDR1 and CDR2 (germline): MNHNS, SASEGT. V was trimmed by 6 bases and J by 2 bases, leaving 8 bases between them. Amplified TCR beta CDR3 regions were obtained using RNA transcripts as template. Amplification began with first-round RT-PCR using HTBI primers, then second-round multiplex PCR was performed. TCRdb redid the calling of the multiplex PCR reads with MiXCR, one entry per CDR3 protein. The sample shows 170,000 or so distinct CDR3 sequences, approximately 38% of them seen only once. Study-wide findings and caveats: Forecasting of ophthalmopathy progression by the model achieved less than 71% sensitivity and around 77% specificity.

The chain couples TRBV6-1 to TRBJ2-7; D gene uncertain. The TCR comes from a middle-aged woman with Graves' ophthalmopathy. Sequencing was done on a sample of peripheral blood. Written as DNA, the CDR3 is TGTGCCAGCAGACCGGCCACCTACGAGCAGTACTTC. The encoded protein is CASRPATYEQYF.